Presented here are 20 T cell receptor beta chains from one specimen sequenced in a study of breast tumors, draining lymph nodes, adjacent tissues. A single record per CDR3 protein comes from TCRdb applying MiXCR to the multiplex PCR reads. The sample shows approximately 230,000 distinct CDR3 sequences, under 35% of them seen only once. Breast cancer patients provided tissue from their axillary draining lymph nodes. The specimen was axillary lymph node tissue. Every receptor here comes from a female donor with breast cancer. Some clones in this sample may be carry-over from other donors' samples.

This clonotype has just one count. The genes are TRBV25-1 and TRBJ2-3; perhaps D is TRBD1 or TRBD2 (5 bases each). This CDR3 is built from 15 residues. Per the germline V gene, CDR1 is MGHDK and CDR2 is SYGVNS. Trimming cost V 2 bases and J 6 bases, with 15 bases left between them. CDR3 nucleotides: TGTGCCAGCAGTGAACCGGGACCAGGAGCGGATACGCAGTATTTT. Translation gives CASSEPGPGADTQYF.

Regarding this clonotype: One base away lies a much larger clone, so this may be a sequencing read error. In DNA form, the CDR3 reads TGCAGCCCGACTAGCGGGTACGAGCAGTCCTTC. It yields the protein CSPTSGYEQSF. V and J are TRBV20-1 and TRBJ2-7, with TRBD2 identical over 10 bases. This CDR3 contains 11 residues. The germline CDR1 and CDR2 sequences are DFQATT and SNEGSKA (reference sequence).

This clonotype was counted many times. This chain connects TRBV12-3 or TRBV12-4 to TRBJ1-2; a weak D match, TRBD1 (5 bases). The CDR3 sequence is 15 residues long. V lost 1 base, J lost 0 bases, and 9 bases lay in between. The CDR3 region is CASSLVPGANYGYTF. The DNA for the CDR3 is TGTGCCAGCAGTTTAGTGCCGGGGGCTAACTATGGCTACACCTTC.

This clonotype was picked up a small number of times. The chain links TRBV5-6 to TRBJ2-6, with unresolved D. The CDR3 contains 17 residues. Trimming left V 1 base short and J 1 base short, with 12 bases between. Per germline, CDR1 SGHDT and CDR2 YYEEEE. For the CDR3, the DNA is TGTGCCAGCAGCTTGATAGGGTTGCGATCTGGGGCCAACGTCCTGACTTTC. Residues: CASSLIGLRSGANVLTF.

The gene calls are TRBV7-3 and TRBJ2-5; possible D gene TRBD2, 6 bases. The CDR3 loop spans 12 amino acids. Germline CDR1 is SGHTA and CDR2 is FQGTGA. V lost 8 bases, J lost 4 bases, and 11 bases lay in between. CDR3 coding DNA: TGTGCCAGCTCCGACGGGGGAGAGACCCAGTACTTC. The encoded protein is CASSDGGETQYF.

The chain is built from TRBV6-2 or TRBV6-3 and TRBJ1-6, with TRBD1 as a possible D gene (6 bases). CDR1 and CDR2 from the germline V gene are MNHEY and SVGEGT. Trimming left V 5 bases short and J 4 bases short, with 12 bases between. The CDR3 consists of 15 residues. CDR3 in DNA: TGTGCCAGCAGTCCTACGGGACATTATAATTCACCCCTCCACTTT. Protein: CASSPTGHYNSPLHF.

Many counts were recorded for this clonotype. This chain's CDR3 is CASRPSDTGAQHF. CDR3 nucleotide sequence: TGTGCCAGCAGACCTAGCGACACTGGAGCCCAGCATTTT. The chain links TRBV12-3 or TRBV12-4 to TRBJ1-5, with D uncertain. This CDR3 spans 13 amino acids. V gave up 6 bases and J gave up 11 bases, with 17 bases separating them.

Regarding this clonotype: A read error may explain this, as a much larger clone is one base away. This sequence joins TRBV3-1 and TRBJ1-4; D is undetermined. In germline, CDR1 is LGHDT, CDR2 YNNKEL (reference sequence). The length of the CDR3 is 14 residues. The CDR3 loop is CARSPQEVGIGMFF. CDR3 sequence (DNA): TGTGCCCGCAGCCCCCAAGAGGTCGGGATTGGGATGTTTTTT.

This chain links TRBV12-3 or TRBV12-4 with TRBJ1-2; D gene uncertain. This CDR3 spans 11 amino acids. The V and J ends lost 5 bases and 8 bases respectively, with 9 bases between them. CDR3 residues: CASSKERGYTF. CDR3 DNA: TGTGCCAGCAGTAAAGAGAGGGGCTACACCTTC.

Comment on this clonotype: One base away lies a much larger clone, so this may be a sequencing read error. V and J are TRBV5-6 and TRBJ2-7; D ambiguous. Trimming stripped 0 bases from V and 5 bases from J, with 15 bases between. The CDR3 sequence is 15 residues long. Germline assignment: CDR1 SGHDT and CDR2 YYEEEE. The CDR3 here is CASSLALPGVHEQYF. The DNA of the CDR3 is TGTGCCAGCAGCTTGGCGCTACCGGGCGTCCACGAGCAGTACTTC.

This clonotype was recorded many times. The V gene is TRBV5-1, the J gene TRBJ2-2; D not certain. The CDR3 length is 14 residues. Trimming stripped 4 bases from V and 1 base from J, with 8 bases between. Germline-derived CDR1 and CDR2 are SGHRS and YFSETQ. CDR3 sequence (DNA): TGCGCCAGCAGCCGAGGTCTGAACACCGGGGAGCTGTTTTTT. Residues: CASSRGLNTGELFF.

This clonotype appeared a few times. CDR3 DNA: TGTGCCAGCAGTCCTAGCGGGAGGCGTTACAATGAGCAGTTCTTC. Its protein product is CASSPSGRRYNEQFF. The chain recombines TRBV6-4 with TRBJ2-1, with TRBD2 matching over 11 bases. CDR3 size: 15 residues. Germline V CDR1 and CDR2: MRHNA, SNTAGT. J gave up 4 bases and V 5 bases, and 4 bases lay outside the gene matches.

This sequence joins TRBV14 and TRBJ2-3, with 7 bases identical to TRBD2. Germline CDR1 and CDR2: SGHDN and FVKESK. The ends lost 0 bases at V and 11 bases at J; junction bases unmatched: 11. The CDR3 is made up of 15 amino acids. The CDR3 bases are TGTGCCAGCAGCCAAGATATGGGGGGGGTCTATGAGCAGTATTTT. Its protein is CASSQDMGGVYEQYF.

In the case of this clonotype: At one end, the junction sequence differs from germline, possibly due to a read error. V usage is TRBV19 and J usage is TRBJ2-6; D perhaps matches TRBD1 (6 bases). Germline assignment: CDR1 LNHDA and CDR2 SQIVND (reference sequence). The CDR3 consists of 16 residues. The CDR3 DNA reads as TGTGCCAGCCACCAGAGGGGGAGCACTGGGGCCAGCGTCCTGACTTTC. Translating gives CASHQRGSTGASVLTF.

This clonotype occurred a few times. A read error may explain this, as a much larger clone is one base away. The chain is built from TRBV20-1 and TRBJ2-3; TRBD2 matches 10 bases. Germline V gives CDR1 DFQATT, CDR2 SNEGSKA (reference sequence). The CDR3 spans 12 residues. CDR3 sequence (DNA): TGCAGCGCTAGCGGGAGCACAGGTACGCAGTATTTT. Its translation: CSASGSTGTQYF.

Regarding this clonotype: This may stem from a read error, because a much larger clone lies one nucleotide away. The V call is TRBV9, the J call TRBJ2-3, with 7 bases matching TRBD1. The ends lost 3 bases at V and 4 bases at J; junction bases unmatched: 8. This CDR3 has 15 residues. Germline lookup yields CDR1 SGDLS and CDR2 YYNGEE. CDR3 nucleotide sequence: TGTGCCAGCAGCGGAGGGGGCTGGGGCGCAGATACGCAGTATTTT. Residues: CASSGGGWGADTQYF.

The chain joins TRBV19 to TRBJ2-7; the match to TRBD2 covers 9 bases. V dropped 2 bases and J dropped 4; count of bases not matched to a gene: 6. This CDR3 is built from 15 residues. Germline V gene lookup returns CDR1 LNHDA and CDR2 SQIVND (reference sequence). The chain's CDR3 is CASSILWLAGYEQYF. DNA for the CDR3: TGTGCCAGTAGTATACTCTGGCTAGCGGGGTACGAGCAGTACTTC.

Ten or more counts support this clonotype. The rearrangement uses TRBV20-1 and TRBJ2-3; 11 nucleotides line up with TRBD2. V lost 2 bases to trimming and J lost 1 base; unmatched junction nucleotides: 5. Looked up from germline, CDR1 is DFQATT and CDR2 is SNEGSKA (reference sequence). The CDR3 is 16 amino acids. The CDR3 loop reads CSARSDSGGGTDTQYF. The CDR3 bases are TGCAGTGCTAGATCCGATAGCGGGGGGGGCACAGATACGCAGTATTTT.

This clonotype appeared a few times. The J gene is TRBJ1-2, the V gene TRBV5-6; D not resolved. The V gene's germline CDR1 is SGHDT and CDR2 YYEEEE. V lost 0 bases to trimming and J lost 4 bases, with 13 bases between them. The CDR3 has 15 residues. CDR3: CASSLAIRATYGYTF. The CDR3 DNA reads as TGTGCCAGCAGCTTGGCCATAAGGGCGACCTATGGCTACACCTTC. The full variable domain, its missing parts supplied by reference TRBV5-6 and TRBJ1-2, is DAGVTQSPTHLIKTRGQQVTLRCSPKSGHDTVSWYQQALGQGPQFIFQYYEEEERQRGNFPDRFSGHQFPNYSSELNVNALLLGDSALYLCASSLAIRATYGYTFGSGTRLTVV.

This clonotype was seen ten or more times. The chain has TRBV19 and TRBJ2-5; no reliable D call. CDR1 is LNHDA, CDR2 SQIVND, per germline (reference sequence). The CDR3 runs to 16 residues. Trimming removed 5 bases from V and 0 bases from J, with 16 bases in between. Here the CDR3 reads CASSRIPTLYQETQYF. For the CDR3, the DNA is TGTGCCAGTAGTCGGATCCCAACACTGTACCAAGAGACCCAGTACTTC. Variable domain in full (rest from reference TRBV19 and TRBJ2-5): DGGITQSPKYLFRKEGQNVTLSCEQNLNHDAMYWYRQDPGQGLRLIYYSQIVNDFQKGDIAEGYSVSREKKESFPLTVTSAQKNPTAFYLCASSRIPTLYQETQYFGPGTRLLVL.